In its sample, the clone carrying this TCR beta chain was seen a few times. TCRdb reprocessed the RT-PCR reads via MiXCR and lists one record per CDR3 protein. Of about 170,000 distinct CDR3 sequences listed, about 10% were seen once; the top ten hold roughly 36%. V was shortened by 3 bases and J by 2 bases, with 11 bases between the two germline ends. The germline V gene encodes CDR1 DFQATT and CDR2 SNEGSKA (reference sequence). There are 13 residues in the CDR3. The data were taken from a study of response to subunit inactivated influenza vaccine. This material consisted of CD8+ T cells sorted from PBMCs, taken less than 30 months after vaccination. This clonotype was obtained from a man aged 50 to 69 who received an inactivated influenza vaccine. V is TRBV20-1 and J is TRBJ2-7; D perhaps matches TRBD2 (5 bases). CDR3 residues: CSASVRGTYEQYF. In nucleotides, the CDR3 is TGCAGTGCTAGTGTCCGGGGAACCTACGAGCAGTACTTC.